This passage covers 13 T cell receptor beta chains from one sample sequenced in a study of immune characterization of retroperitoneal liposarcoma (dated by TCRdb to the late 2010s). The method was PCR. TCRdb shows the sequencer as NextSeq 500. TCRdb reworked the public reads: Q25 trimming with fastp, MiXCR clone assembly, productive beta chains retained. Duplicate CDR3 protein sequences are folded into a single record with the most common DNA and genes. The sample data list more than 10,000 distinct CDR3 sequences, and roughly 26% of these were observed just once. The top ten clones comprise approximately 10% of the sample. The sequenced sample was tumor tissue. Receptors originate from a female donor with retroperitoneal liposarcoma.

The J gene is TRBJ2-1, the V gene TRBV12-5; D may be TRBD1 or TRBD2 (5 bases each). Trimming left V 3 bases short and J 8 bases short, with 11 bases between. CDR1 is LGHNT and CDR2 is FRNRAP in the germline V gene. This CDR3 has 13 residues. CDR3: CASGFSGSDEQFF. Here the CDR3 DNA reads TGTGCTAGTGGTTTTTCAGGGAGTGATGAGCAGTTCTTC.

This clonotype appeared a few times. This CDR3 is CASSLERGQETQFF. The DNA of the CDR3 is TGTGCCAGCAGCTTAGAACGGGGGCAAGAGACCCAGTTCTTC. The rearrangement links TRBV7-6 to TRBJ2-1; D assignment may be TRBD1 or TRBD2 (6 bases each). This CDR3 is 14 amino acids long. The germline V gene encodes CDR1 SGHVS and CDR2 FNYEAQ. Trimming shortened V by 1 base and J by 13 bases, and 17 bases separated the two germline ends.

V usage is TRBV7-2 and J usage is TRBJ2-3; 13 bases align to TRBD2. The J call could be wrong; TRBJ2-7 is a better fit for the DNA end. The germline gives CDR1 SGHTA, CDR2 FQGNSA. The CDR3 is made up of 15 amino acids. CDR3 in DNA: TGTGCCAGCAGCCCAGGGACTAGCGGGAAAAATGAGCAGTACTTC. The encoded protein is CASSPGTSGKNEQYF.

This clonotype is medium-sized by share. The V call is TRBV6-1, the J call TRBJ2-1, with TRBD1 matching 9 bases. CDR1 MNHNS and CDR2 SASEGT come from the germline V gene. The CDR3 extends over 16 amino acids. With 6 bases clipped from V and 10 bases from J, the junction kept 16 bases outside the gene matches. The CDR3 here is CASSRKTGTGIHEQFF. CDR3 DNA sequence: TGTGCCAGCAGCCGGAAAACCGGGACAGGGATCCACGAGCAGTTCTTC.

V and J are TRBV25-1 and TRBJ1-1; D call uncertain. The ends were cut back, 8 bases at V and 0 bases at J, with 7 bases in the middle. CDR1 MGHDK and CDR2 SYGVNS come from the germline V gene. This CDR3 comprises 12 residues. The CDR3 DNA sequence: TGTGCCAGCGGTACACTGAACACTGAAGCTTTCTTT. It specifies CASGTLNTEAFF.

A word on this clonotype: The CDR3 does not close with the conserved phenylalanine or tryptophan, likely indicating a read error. The CDR3 loop reads CASSHPGQGKTQYS. DNA for the CDR3: TGCGCCAGCAGCCACCCCGGACAGGGGAAGACCCAGTACTCC. The chain combines TRBV4-3 with TRBJ2-1; 9 bases match TRBD1. The J call is in doubt because the DNA end fits TRBJ2-5 better. This CDR3 comprises 14 residues. Germline CDR1 is LGHNA and CDR2 is YSLEER.

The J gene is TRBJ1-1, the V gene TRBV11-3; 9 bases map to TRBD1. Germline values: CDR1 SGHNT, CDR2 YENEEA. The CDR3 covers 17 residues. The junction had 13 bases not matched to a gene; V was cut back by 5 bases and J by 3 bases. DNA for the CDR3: TGTGCCAGCAGCCAGAACAGGGGGCCTCCTAAAGACACTGAAGCTTTCTTT. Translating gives CASSQNRGPPKDTEAFF.

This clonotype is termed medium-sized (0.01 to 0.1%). CDR3 sequence: CASSQATYRLNEQYF. The CDR3 DNA follows: TGTGCCAGCAGTCAGGCTACATACCGGCTTAATGAGCAGTACTTC. The chain carries TRBV6-1 and TRBJ2-1; D not resolved. The end of the DNA is better explained by TRBJ2-7, so the J call may be wrong. The germline V gene encodes CDR1 MNHNS and CDR2 SASEGT. This CDR3 is 15 amino acids long.

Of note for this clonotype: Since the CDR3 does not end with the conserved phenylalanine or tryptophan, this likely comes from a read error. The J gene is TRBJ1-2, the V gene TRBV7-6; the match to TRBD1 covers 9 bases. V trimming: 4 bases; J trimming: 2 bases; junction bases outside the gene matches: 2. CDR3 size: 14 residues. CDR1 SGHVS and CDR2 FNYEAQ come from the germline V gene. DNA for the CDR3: TGTGCCAGCAGCTCCGGGACAGGGAACTATGGCTACACCTTG. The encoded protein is CASSSGTGNYGYTL.

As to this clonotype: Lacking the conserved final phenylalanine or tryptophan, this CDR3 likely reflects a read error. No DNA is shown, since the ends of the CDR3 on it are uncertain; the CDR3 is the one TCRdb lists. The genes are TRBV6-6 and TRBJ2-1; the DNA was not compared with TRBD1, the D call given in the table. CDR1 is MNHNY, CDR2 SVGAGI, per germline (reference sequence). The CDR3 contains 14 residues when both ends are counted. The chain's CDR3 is CASSYGLGQETHLL.

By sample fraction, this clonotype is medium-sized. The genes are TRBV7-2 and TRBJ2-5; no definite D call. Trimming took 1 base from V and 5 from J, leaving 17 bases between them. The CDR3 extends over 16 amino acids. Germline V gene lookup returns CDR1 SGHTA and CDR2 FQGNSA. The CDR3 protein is CASSLDATTSRETQYF. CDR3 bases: TGTGCCAGCAGCTTAGATGCCACCACCTCGCGGGAGACCCAGTACTTC.

The CDR3 nucleotides read TGTGCCAGCAGCTTAAGGGCGCAGGGAGGCGCCTACGAGCAGTACTTC. Translated: CASSLRAQGGAYEQYF. This rearrangement joins TRBV7-2 to TRBJ2-7; D is possibly TRBD2 (6 bases). With 2 bases removed from V and 2 bases from J, the gap between germline ends came to 16 bases. The germline V gene has CDR1 SGHTA and CDR2 FQGNSA. The CDR3 extends over 16 amino acids.

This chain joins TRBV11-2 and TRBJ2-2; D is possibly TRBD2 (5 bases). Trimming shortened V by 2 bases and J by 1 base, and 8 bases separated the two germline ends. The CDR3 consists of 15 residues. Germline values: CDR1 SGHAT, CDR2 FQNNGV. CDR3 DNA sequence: TGTGCCAGCAGCTTATTAGGAGGGAACACCGGGGAGCTGTTTTTT. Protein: CASSLLGGNTGELFF.